Following are 25 T cell receptor beta chains from one sample sequenced in a study of cytomegalovirus exposure and HLA in healthy donors. The PCR used 60 Vbeta and 13 Jbeta primers. The repertoire was sequenced with immunoSEQ multiplex PCR; TCRdb's copy has only in-frame clones and lacks some. The sample yields 100,000 to 150,000 clones, approximately 75% seen once. The source material was PBMCs. The source of these receptors is a woman in her 50s in good health and CMV-seronegative.

The chain links TRBV4-1 to TRBJ1-4; tentative D call: TRBD1 (5 bases). In germline, CDR1 is MGHRA, CDR2 YSYEKL. V was cut by 1 base and J by 7 bases, with 10 bases left in between. The CDR3 is 14 amino acids. CDR3 in amino acids: CASSQAQAIEKLFF. In DNA form, the CDR3 reads TGCGCCAGCAGCCAAGCACAGGCCATTGAAAAACTGTTTTTT.

The chain links TRBV5-4 to TRBJ2-5; 13 bases line up with TRBD2. The J call may be wrong; the DNA end is better matched by TRBJ2-7. The CDR3 runs 16 residues. Germline-derived CDR1 and CDR2 are SGHNT and YYREEE (reference sequence). The CDR3 spells CASSPGRTSGSYEQYF. CDR3 in DNA: TGTGCCAGCAGCCCTGGTCGGACTAGCGGGAGCTACGAGCAGTACTTC.

Here the CDR3 DNA reads TGTGCTAGTGGTTTAGTCCTGGGAGGCACCGGGGAGCTGTTTTTT. Its translation is CASGLVLGGTGELFF. The gene calls are TRBV12-5 and TRBJ2-2, with D maybe TRBD2 (6 bases). V was clipped by 3 bases and J by 4 bases, with 12 bases between them. Germline CDR1 reads LGHNT; CDR2 reads FRNRAP. The CDR3 contains 15 residues. Based on the CDR3 plus reference TRBV12-5 and TRBJ2-2, the full variable domain is DARVTQTPRHKVTEMGQEVTMRCQPILGHNTVFWYRQTMMQGLELLAYFRNRAPLDDSGMPKDRFSAEMPDATLATLKIQPSEPRDSAVYFCASGLVLGGTGELFFGEGSRLTVL.

V gene TRBV10-3 combines with J gene TRBJ2-5; 7 bases line up with TRBD2. Per germline, CDR1 ENHRY and CDR2 SYGVKD. The length of the CDR3 is 15 residues. Unmatched junction bases numbered 6, after V lost 4 bases and J lost 1 base. DNA for the CDR3: TGTGCCATCAGTGTAGCGGGCTTAGCCCAAGAGACCCAGTACTTC. Translating it yields CAISVAGLAQETQYF.

This clone was found a few times. The chain recombines TRBV6-5 with TRBJ1-6, with D possibly being TRBD1 (6 bases). This CDR3 comprises 14 residues. Germline V gives CDR1 MNHEY, CDR2 SVGAGI. Trimming took off 7 bases at V and 4 bases at J, with 11 bases between the two ends. For the CDR3, the DNA is TGTGCCAGCAAGAAACAGGGATATAATTCACCCCTCCACTTT. Translating gives CASKKQGYNSPLHF.

The rearrangement links TRBV29-1 to TRBJ1-1; 8 nucleotides agree with TRBD1. Trimming at V came to 6 bases and at J to 2 bases, leaving 5 bases not matched to a gene. The CDR3 totals 13 residues. Germline values: CDR1 SQVTM, CDR2 ANQGSEA. The CDR3 protein is CSVTGQGNTEAFF. In DNA form, the CDR3 reads TGCAGCGTCACCGGACAGGGCAACACTGAAGCTTTCTTT.

This clone came up once. The gene calls are TRBV30 and TRBJ1-1; maybe TRBD1 (6 bases). V was clipped by 0 bases and J by 4 bases, with 6 bases between them. Germline V gives CDR1 GTSNPN, CDR2 SVGIG (reference sequence). The CDR3 extends over 12 amino acids. DNA for the CDR3: TGTGCCTGGAGTGTACAGGGCACTGAAGCTTTCTTT. Residues: CAWSVQGTEAFF. Combining the CDR3 with reference TRBV30 and TRBJ1-1 gives the whole variable domain SQTIHQWPATLVQPVGSPLSLECTVEGTSNPNLYWYRQAAGRGLQLLFYSVGIGQISSEVPQNLSASRPQDRQFILSSKKLLLSDSGFYLCAWSVQGTEAFFGQGTRLTVV.

The chain is built from TRBV7-6 and TRBJ2-5; D remains unclear. In germline, CDR1 is SGHVS, CDR2 FNYEAQ. This CDR3 spans 12 amino acids. Trimming removed 4 bases at V and 0 bases at J, with 3 bases between. The CDR3 DNA sequence: TGTGCCAGCAGCTCGTACCAAGAGACCCAGTACTTC. This encodes CASSSYQETQYF. Based on the CDR3 plus reference TRBV7-6 and TRBJ2-5, the full variable domain is GAGVSQSPRYKVTKRGQDVALRCDPISGHVSLYWYRQALGQGPEFLTYFNYEAQQDKSGLPNDRFSAERPEGSISTLTIQRTEQRDSAMYRCASSSYQETQYFGPGTRLLVL.

The rearrangement links TRBV2 to TRBJ1-4; 7 nucleotides align to TRBD1. The CDR3 covers 17 residues. CDR1 and CDR2 (germline): SNHLY, FYNNEI. J gave up 6 bases and V 0 bases, and 10 bases lay outside the gene matches. Here the CDR3 reads CASSEAGFEGTDEKLFF. Written as DNA, the CDR3 is TGTGCCAGCAGTGAAGCCGGATTTGAAGGGACAGATGAAAAACTGTTTTTT.

The rearrangement links TRBV19 to TRBJ1-2, with D tentatively TRBD1 (6 bases). V was clipped by 5 bases and J by 5 bases, with 12 bases between them. The CDR3 covers 13 residues. Germline lookup yields CDR1 LNHDA and CDR2 SQIVND (reference sequence). CDR3 in amino acids: CASSAPQGYGYTF. The CDR3 nucleotides are TGTGCCAGTAGTGCACCACAGGGATATGGCTACACCTTC. The full variable domain, completed using reference TRBV19 and TRBJ1-2, is DGGITQSPKYLFRKEGQNVTLSCEQNLNHDAMYWYRQDPGQGLRLIYYSQIVNDFQKGDIAEGYSVSREKKESFPLTVTSAQKNPTAFYLCASSAPQGYGYTFGSGTRLTVV.

This sequence joins TRBV19 and TRBJ2-4; the match to TRBD1 covers 7 bases. The germline V gene has CDR1 LNHDA and CDR2 SQIVND (reference sequence). The trim removed 3 bases at V and 6 bases at J, leaving 5 bases unmatched. The CDR3 is 14 amino acids. The chain's CDR3 is CASSMGQTLNIQYF. The CDR3 DNA reads TGTGCCAGTAGTATGGGACAGACATTAAACATTCAGTACTTC.

This clone has a single count. The chain uses TRBV28 and TRBJ2-1; 9 nucleotides match TRBD2. With V trimmed by 6 bases and J by 5 bases, 11 bases remained unmatched. There are 16 residues in the CDR3. Looked up from germline, CDR1 is MDHEN and CDR2 is SYDVKM. CDR3 sequence reads: CASSPVAGAVDNEQFF. The CDR3, as DNA: TGTGCCAGCAGCCCAGTAGCGGGAGCTGTCGACAATGAGCAGTTCTTC.

The rearrangement links TRBV30 to TRBJ2-7; TRBD2 matches at 10 bases. The CDR3 is 14 residues long. CDR1 and CDR2 from the germline V gene are GTSNPN and SVGIG (reference sequence). The junction had 9 bases not matched to a gene; V was cut back by 4 bases and J by 6 bases. The DNA for the CDR3 is TGTGCCTGGATATCACACCTAGCGGGAGTCGAGCAGTACTTC. This codes for CAWISHLAGVEQYF.

CDR3 coding DNA: TGTGCCAGCAGTTTTGCCAGCGGGAGTTTCACCGGGGAGCTGTTTTTT. Its protein is CASSFASGSFTGELFF. The V and J genes are TRBV27 and TRBJ2-2, with 8 positions matching TRBD2. Germline lookup yields CDR1 MNHEY and CDR2 SMNVEV (reference sequence). V trimming: 3 bases; J trimming: 4 bases; junction bases outside the gene matches: 7. This CDR3 contains 16 residues.

The rearrangement uses TRBV19 and TRBJ1-4, with TRBD1 matching 9 bases. V shed 5 bases and J 8 bases; nucleotides not matched to a gene: 6. This CDR3 is 14 amino acids long. CDR1 is LNHDA and CDR2 is SQIVND in the germline V gene (reference sequence). As DNA, the CDR3 is TGTGCCAGTAGTTCGACAGGGGGTTTAGAAAAACTGTTTTTT. This encodes CASSSTGGLEKLFF.

The gene calls are TRBV11-2 and TRBJ2-7; 8 bases align to TRBD2. There are 13 residues in the CDR3. After removal of 5 bases from V and 2 bases from J, the junction contained 2 bases not matched to a gene. Germline V gene lookup returns CDR1 SGHAT and CDR2 FQNNGV. The CDR3 reads CASSILAAYEQYF. Written as DNA, the CDR3 is TGTGCCAGCAGCATACTAGCGGCCTACGAGCAGTACTTC.

The V call is TRBV29-1, the J call TRBJ1-2; maybe TRBD1 (6 bases). Germline CDR1 SQVTM, CDR2 ANQGSEA. There are 14 residues in the CDR3. Trimming left V 8 bases short and J 5 bases short, with 21 bases between. The DNA of the CDR3 is TGCAGCCCCCATGCCCCCGGGACACCATATGGCTACACCTTC. Its translation: CSPHAPGTPYGYTF.

This clone was observed once. The chain employs TRBV5-1 and TRBJ1-1; D gene ambiguous. Trimming removed 4 bases at V and 1 base at J, with 5 bases between. This CDR3 has 12 residues. CDR1 and CDR2 from the germline V gene are SGHRS and YFSETQ. CDR3 bases: TGCGCCAGCAGCCGGGGGAACACTGAAGCTTTCTTT. This sequence encodes CASSRGNTEAFF.

The gene calls are TRBV5-1 and TRBJ2-3, with a possible D match to TRBD1 (5 bases). There are 14 residues in the CDR3. Germline CDR1 is SGHRS and CDR2 is YFSETQ. The germline V and J ends were trimmed by 5 bases and 0 bases, with 10 bases remaining between them. DNA of the CDR3: TGCGCCAGCAGACATGACAGAAGCACAGATACGCAGTATTTT. Translated, it gives CASRHDRSTDTQYF.

The genes are TRBV7-2 and TRBJ2-1; 10 bases are a match to TRBD2. Germline V lookup: CDR1 SGHTA, CDR2 FQGNSA. V shed 5 bases and J 7 bases; nucleotides not matched to a gene: 5. The CDR3 is 14 amino acids. CDR3 coding DNA: TGTGCCAGCAGCCTTACTAGCGGGGAGAATGAGCAGTTCTTC. Translating gives CASSLTSGENEQFF.

The CDR3 bases are TGTGCCAGCAGCCCGATTCCTAGCGGCGCCTACGAGCAGTACTTC. It specifies CASSPIPSGAYEQYF. The V call is TRBV7-9, the J call TRBJ2-7; 7 bases map to TRBD2. Looked up from germline, CDR1 is SEHNR and CDR2 is FQNEAQ (reference sequence). There are 15 residues in the CDR3. J lost 2 bases, V lost 5 bases, and 9 bases had no gene match.

The V call is TRBV7-9, the J call TRBJ1-1, with 8 bases identical to TRBD1. V lost 7 bases, J lost 0 bases, and 4 bases stayed unmatched. The CDR3 has 14 amino acids. Germline-derived CDR1 and CDR2 are SEHNR and FQNEAQ (reference sequence). The CDR3 loop is CASNEGQVNTEAFF. The CDR3 DNA follows: TGTGCCAGCAACGAGGGACAGGTGAACACTGAAGCTTTCTTT.

The chain links TRBV5-1 to TRBJ2-5; D might be TRBD1 (5 bases). V was clipped by 0 bases and J by 5 bases, with 11 bases between them. CDR1 and CDR2 (germline): SGHRS, YFSETQ. This CDR3 has 14 amino acids. The CDR3 coding sequence is TGCGCCAGCAGCTTGGACTCAGGGTGGGAGACCCAGTACTTC. It translates to CASSLDSGWETQYF.

This clone came up a few times. This rearrangement joins TRBV4-1 to TRBJ2-1; a weak D match, TRBD2 (5 bases). The CDR3 contains 11 residues. Germline V gene data show CDR1 as MGHRA and CDR2 as YSYEKL. Trimming cost V 4 bases and J 10 bases, with 8 bases left between them. The CDR3 DNA sequence: TGCGCCAGCAGCCCCGAGGGAGAGCAGTTCTTC. Amino acids: CASSPEGEQFF.

This clone was seen only once. This chain links TRBV19 with TRBJ1-2; a weak D match, TRBD1 (6 bases). The germline V gene encodes CDR1 LNHDA and CDR2 SQIVND (reference sequence). The V gene lost 6 bases and the J gene lost 8 bases, with 16 bases spanning the gap. This CDR3 has 13 amino acids. CDR3 sequence (DNA): TGTGCCAGTAGCCGTGAGTACAGGGAAGGCTACACCTTC. Translating it yields CASSREYREGYTF.